This T cell receptor (beta chain) is from a study of blood T cells in healthy people across ages. Primers used in a second PCR of about 6 to 11 cycles were a sample-barcoded 5' primer and a J-beta primer mix. Using its own MiXCR run on the 5' RACE reads, TCRdb lists one record per CDR3 protein. The sample holds under 2,000,000 distinct CDR3 sequences; about 50% are singletons and the top ten take approximately 2%. There were healthy Caucasian individuals from Russia, aged 6 to 90, serving as donors. Overall study results and limits: Naive T cell percentage strongly correlated with TCR beta diversity. Age advanced and TCR beta diversity per million T cells fell, roughly linearly.

After removal of 4 bases from V and 1 base from J, the junction contained 9 bases not matched to a gene. This CDR3 region has 17 residues. Germline lookup yields CDR1 MNHEY and CDR2 SVGEGT. Comments on this clonotype: Its cognate antigen is unknown.

The sequencing sample was made of blood. This TCR derives from a woman in her thirties or forties in good health. The chain uses TRBV6-2 or TRBV6-3 and TRBJ1-5; 8 bases are a match to TRBD1. Here the CDR3 DNA reads TGTGCCAGCAGTTCCCACTCCGGACAGGGAAGCAATCAGCCCCAGCATTTT. This encodes CASSSHSGQGSNQPQHF.